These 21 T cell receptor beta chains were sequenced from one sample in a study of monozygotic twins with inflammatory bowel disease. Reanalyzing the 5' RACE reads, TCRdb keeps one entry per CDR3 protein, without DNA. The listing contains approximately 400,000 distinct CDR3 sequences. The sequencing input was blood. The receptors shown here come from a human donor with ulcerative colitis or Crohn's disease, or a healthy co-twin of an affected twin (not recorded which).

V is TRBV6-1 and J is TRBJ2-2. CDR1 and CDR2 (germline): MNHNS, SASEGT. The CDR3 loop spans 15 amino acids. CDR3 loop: CASRATGTKTGELFF.

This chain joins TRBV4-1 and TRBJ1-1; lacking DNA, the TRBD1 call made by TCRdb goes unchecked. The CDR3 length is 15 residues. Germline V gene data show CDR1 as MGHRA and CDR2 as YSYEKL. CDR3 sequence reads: CASSQRTGGSGEAFF.

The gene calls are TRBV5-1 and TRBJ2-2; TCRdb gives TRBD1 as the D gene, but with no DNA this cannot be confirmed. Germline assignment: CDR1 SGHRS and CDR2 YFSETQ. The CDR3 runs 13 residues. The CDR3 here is CASSFVPAGELFF.

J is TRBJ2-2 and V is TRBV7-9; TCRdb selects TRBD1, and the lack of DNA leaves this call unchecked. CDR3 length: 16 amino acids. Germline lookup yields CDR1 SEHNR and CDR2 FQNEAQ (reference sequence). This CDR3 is CASTSKGGVNTGELFF. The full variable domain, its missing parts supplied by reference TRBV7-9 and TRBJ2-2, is DTGVSQNPRHKITKRGQNVTFRCDPISEHNRLYWYRQTLGQGPEFLTYFQNEAQLEKSRLLSDRFSAERPKGSFSTLEIQRTEQGDSAMYLCASTSKGGVNTGELFFGEGSRLTVL.

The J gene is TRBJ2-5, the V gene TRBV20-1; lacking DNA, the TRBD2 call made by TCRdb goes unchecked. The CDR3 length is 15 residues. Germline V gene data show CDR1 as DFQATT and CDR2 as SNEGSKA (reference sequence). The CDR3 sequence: CSARTSGGFVETQYF.

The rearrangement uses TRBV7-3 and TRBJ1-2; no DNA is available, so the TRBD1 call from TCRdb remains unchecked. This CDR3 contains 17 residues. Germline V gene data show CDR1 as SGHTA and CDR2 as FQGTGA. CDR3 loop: CASSLLPVGGRMNGYTF.

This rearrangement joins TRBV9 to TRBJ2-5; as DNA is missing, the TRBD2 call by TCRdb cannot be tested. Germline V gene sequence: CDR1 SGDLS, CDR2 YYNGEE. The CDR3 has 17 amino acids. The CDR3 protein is CASSPTSGSGYQETQYF.

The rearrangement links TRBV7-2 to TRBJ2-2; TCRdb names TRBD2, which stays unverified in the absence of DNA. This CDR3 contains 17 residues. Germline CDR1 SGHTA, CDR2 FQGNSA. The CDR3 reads CASNPRLAGGTTGELFF. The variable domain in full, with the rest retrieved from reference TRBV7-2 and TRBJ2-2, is GAGVSQSPSNKVTEKGKDVELRCDPISGHTALYWYRQSLGQGLEFLIYFQGNSAPDKSGLPSDRFSAERTGGSVSTLTIQRTQQEDSAVYLCASNPRLAGGTTGELFFGEGSRLTVL.

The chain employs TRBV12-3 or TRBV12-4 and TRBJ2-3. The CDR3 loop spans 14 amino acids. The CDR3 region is CASSLQLAGDTQYF.

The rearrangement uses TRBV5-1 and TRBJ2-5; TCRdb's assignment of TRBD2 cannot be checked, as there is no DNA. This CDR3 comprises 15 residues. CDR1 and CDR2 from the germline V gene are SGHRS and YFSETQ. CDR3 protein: CASSRQTSGVETQYF.

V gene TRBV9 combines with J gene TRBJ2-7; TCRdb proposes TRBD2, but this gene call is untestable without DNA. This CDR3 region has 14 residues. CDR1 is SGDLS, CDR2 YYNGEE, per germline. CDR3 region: CASSRRAGTYEQYF.

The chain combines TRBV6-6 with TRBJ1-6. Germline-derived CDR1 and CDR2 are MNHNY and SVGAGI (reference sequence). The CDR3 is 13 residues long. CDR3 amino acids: CASSNPQNSPLHF.

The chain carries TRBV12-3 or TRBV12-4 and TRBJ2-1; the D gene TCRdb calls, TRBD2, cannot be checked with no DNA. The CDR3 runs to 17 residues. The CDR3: CASSFRRGGPGYNEQFF.

This CDR3 reads CADRNTGELFF. The gene calls are TRBV27 and TRBJ2-2. In germline, CDR1 is MNHEY, CDR2 SMNVEV (reference sequence). This CDR3 comprises 11 residues.

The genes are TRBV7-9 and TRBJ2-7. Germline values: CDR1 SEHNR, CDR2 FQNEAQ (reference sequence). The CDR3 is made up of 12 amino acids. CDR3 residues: CASSLVDYEQYF. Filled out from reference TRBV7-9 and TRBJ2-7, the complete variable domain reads DTGVSQNPRHKITKRGQNVTFRCDPISEHNRLYWYRQTLGQGPEFLTYFQNEAQLEKSRLLSDRFSAERPKGSFSTLEIQRTEQGDSAMYLCASSLVDYEQYFGPGTRLTVT.

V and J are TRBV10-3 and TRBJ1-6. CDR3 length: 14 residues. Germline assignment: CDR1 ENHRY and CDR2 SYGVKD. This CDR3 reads CAISDLGGNSPLHF.

This CDR3 is CASKKGRLNYGYTF. The gene calls are TRBV6-2 or TRBV6-3 and TRBJ1-2; lacking DNA, the TRBD1 call made by TCRdb goes unchecked. Per germline, CDR1 MNHEY and CDR2 SVGEGT. This CDR3 is built from 14 residues.

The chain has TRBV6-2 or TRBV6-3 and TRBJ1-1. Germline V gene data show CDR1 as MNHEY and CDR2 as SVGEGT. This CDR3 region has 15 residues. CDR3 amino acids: CASSRGQRTVPEAFF.

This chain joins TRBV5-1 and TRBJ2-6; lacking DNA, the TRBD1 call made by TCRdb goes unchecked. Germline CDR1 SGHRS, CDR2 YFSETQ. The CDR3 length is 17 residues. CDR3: CASSLAGRSSGANVLTF.

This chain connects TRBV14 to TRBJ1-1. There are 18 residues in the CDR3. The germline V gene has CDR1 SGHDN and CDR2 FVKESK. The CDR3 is CASSVQARGLARPTEAFF.

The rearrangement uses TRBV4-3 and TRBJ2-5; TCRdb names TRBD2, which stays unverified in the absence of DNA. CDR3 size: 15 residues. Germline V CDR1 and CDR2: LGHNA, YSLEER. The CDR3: CANSRKSGEQETQYF.